This T cell receptor beta chain was sequenced for a study of follicular helper T cells after annual influenza vaccination (dated by TCRdb to 2017 to 2019). Turning to the overall study: After each seasonal influenza vaccination, blood samples were collected on days 0, 7 and 28. To study recall of cTfh clones, some subjects were followed across successive annual vaccinations spanning the 2013-2014, 2014-2015 and 2015-2016 seasons. One week after vaccination, a second recruited cohort of 11 to 12 subjects (Table S1) displayed a similar ICOS+CD38+ cTfh response. The 2015 samples were processed right after collection, while the 2013-2014 samples were cryopreserved. Multi-year samples were available for six subjects, with four spanning two vaccination seasons and two spanning three seasons. Broader findings and caveats from the paper: Productive TCRB sequences were recovered from only roughly 9-20% of analyzed cells, so rare clonotypes could not be sampled. Day 7 ICOS+CD38+ clones were most often found later in ICOS-CD38- cTfh, suggesting that subset may serve as a memory reservoir. ICOS+CD38+ cTfh clonality correlated with the frequency of that population, and its change correlated with the change in circulating plasmablast frequency. Successive annual vaccinations recalled a recurrent oligoclonal ICOS+CD38+ cTfh response that contained tetramer and AIM influenza-specific clonotypes.

CDR1 and CDR2 were assigned from the germline V gene as MNHNS and SASEGT. V is shortened by 2 bases, J by 5 bases, and the region joining them spans 12 bases. The CDR3 runs 14 amino acids, cysteine and phenylalanine included. Only the CDR3 portion is preserved as DNA: 42 bases, with reading frame beginning at the first base. The sample's time point label, decoded: 2014-2015 season, pre-vaccination. TCRB sequencing was used to follow sorted CD4 subsets from the blood of adults before and after they were given the seasonal inactivated influenza vaccine (Fluvarix). To be eligible, subjects had to live in the community and must not have received influenza vaccine in the previous 6 months. Subjects were excluded for influenza vaccine contraindications, substance abuse, HIV/AIDS, active malignancy, immunomodulatory medication, or active illness such as respiratory infection. At each time point, about 35 to 110 mL of blood was collected. Non-naive CD4+CXCR5+PD-1+ cells were defined as circulating Tfh and were sorted into two fractions, ICOS+CD38+ and ICOS-CD38-. PBMC were isolated using Ficoll-Paque PLUS or SepMate separation. Before DNA was extracted, the cell subsets were sorted from PBMC using a BD FACS Aria.

The library was built by means of the immunoSEQ multiplex PCR assay. Adaptive Biotechnologies carried out TCRB amplification, library preparation, sequencing and preliminary bioinformatics at Survey level resolution. For TCRB sequencing, genomic DNA from the sorted cTfh populations was amplified by multiplex PCR. Turning to the authors' computational methods: In R, clonality was calculated as 1 minus the normalized Shannon entropy, and the Gini index was computed using the R package ineq. Overlap score was defined as the summed counts of shared sequences divided by the total counts of all sequences in both compared samples. The significance of shared clonotypes was tested with Fisher's exact test, assuming a theoretical repertoire of 10^7 TCRB sequences. Imported from immuneACCESS, the table was reduced by TCRdb to in-frame sequences with V and J called. These copies leave out some clones; in studies compared against another copy, an unresolved V gene accounts for under half, and the cause of the remainder is not known. V, J and clone size derive from that table, while D and trimming were established from the DNA sequence. The sample contains about 27,000 clones, more than 80% of them found a single time. About 1.2% of the sample is in the top ten clones.

As to this clone: Which antigen it targets is not known. No quality values exist for individual bases; no much larger clone is one base distant.

This chain joins TRBV6-1 to TRBJ2-5; the D segment could be TRBD2, given 5 matching bases. This TCR was sampled from an adult who received the influenza vaccine. The specimen comprised CXCR5+ CD38- circulating T follicular helper cells from blood, sampled on the day of influenza vaccination. The sample's cell subset or site label, in plain terms: circulating Tfh, non-naive CD4+CXCR5+PD-1+ (ICOS+CD38+ or ICOS-CD38-). CDR3 sequence: CASSELVSGETQYF. The sequenced DNA is TGTGCCAGCAGTGAACTCGTGTCGGGGGAGACCCAGTACTTC.